This TCR beta chain was documented in a study of cytomegalovirus exposure and HLA in healthy donors. Study observations and caveats: Reportedly, cytomegalovirus status was diagnosed with high sensitivity and specificity. Clonal expansion was found to be greater in HLA-associated TCR beta chains than in equally common others in a later analysis.

Trimming removed 6 bases from V and 2 bases from J; junction bases left unmatched: 8. The CDR3 extends over 15 amino acids. Germline V CDR1 and CDR2: MNHEY, SMNVEV (reference sequence). In the case of this clone: What it binds is unknown.

Amplification used 60 Vbeta primers and 13 Jbeta primers. Under the authors' procedure: Per a later analysis, the number of unique TCR beta chains was approximately 80 million, of which about 10 million were shared. Produced via immunoSEQ multiplex PCR; TCRdb's table is partial and in-frame only. V and J calls and clone size are those listed in that table; D and trimming were worked out from the DNA. The repertoire holds about 220,000 clones, 82% seen once, with roughly 6% in the top ten. V and J are TRBV27 and TRBJ1-1; 8 nucleotides match TRBD1. The TCR sequence derives from a man in his forties in good health and CMV-seropositive. Sequenced: PBMCs. The CDR3 nucleotides are TGTGCCAGCAGATCTCAGGGGGCGACCAACACTGAAGCTTTCTTT. It is translated as CASRSQGATNTEAFF.